What follows is one T cell receptor (beta chain) and its context. Its cognate antigen is unknown. V dropped 4 bases and J dropped 9 bases, with 23 bases sitting between them. Germline V gene data show CDR1 as SGDLS and CDR2 as YYNGEE. The CDR3 sequence is 16 residues long. This sample is drawn from a study of shared clonotypes between healthy human individuals. Study-wide background: Donors, aged 18 to 49, were a couple of women and a few men. Study observations and caveats: Clonotypes which were not shared had lower generation probabilities than clonotypes that all four donors shared.

Sequencing used immunoSEQ multiplex PCR; TCRdb keeps in-frame clones, though not all of them. The sample comprises 600,000 or so clones, roughly 96% of which are singletons, and approximately 0.11% rests with the top ten. Naive CD8 cells were CD45RO-negative, positively selected for CCR7, excluding terminally differentiated effector memory CD45RA+ cells. The chain uses TRBV9 and TRBJ1-5, with D hard to call. The sequence derives from a young woman in good health. Sequencing was done on a sample of naive CD8+ T cells sorted from blood. The CDR3 here is CASSSEADGNWGPQHF. CDR3 DNA sequence: TGTGCCAGCAGCTCGGAAGCAGACGGGAATTGGGGGCCCCAGCATTTT.